This TCR beta chain stems from a study of CXCR3-negative and CXCR3-positive naive CD8 T cells. Study summary: Total TRB output reached about 135 million reads, about 1.5 +/- 0.3 million per library.

It was by 5' RACE with UMI labels that the TRB cDNA libraries were prepared. TCRdb derives one entry per CDR3 protein from the 5' RACE reads, leaving out DNA. The specimen's table records fewer than 65,000 distinct CDR3 sequences. All CD8+ T cell subsets were sorted in triplicate at fewer than 350,000 cells each. Comment on this clonotype: The antigen remains undetermined.

The CDR3 has 13 amino acids. Germline lookup yields CDR1 SQVTM and CDR2 ANQGSEA. Study results and caveats: TRB CDR3s of CXCR3-positive naive cells were more hydrophobic than those of CXCR3-negative naive cells. Surface CD5 was comparable between naive subsets; TCR strength was inferred from TRB CDR3 properties.

The clonotype was recovered from a human donor in good health. Some clones in this sample may be carry-over from other donors' samples. The specimen sequenced was naive CXCR3+ CD8+ T cells from blood. Regarding subset: CD45RO-CCR7+CD27+CD95- naive CD8+ T cells expressing CXCR3 (TNR3+). The chain joins TRBV29-1 to TRBJ2-5; with no DNA, the TCRdb D assignment of TRBD1 cannot be verified. The CDR3 sequence is CSVWTGQGETQYF. Together with reference TRBV29-1 and TRBJ2-5, the CDR3 gives the full variable domain: SAVISQKPSRDICQRGTSLTIQCQVDSQVTMMFWYRQQPGQSLTLIATANQGSEATYESGFVIDKFPISRPNLTFSTLTVSNMSPEDSSIYLCSVWTGQGETQYFGPGTRLLVL.